These T cell receptor beta chains were read from a single sample in a study of long-term antiretroviral therapy in people with HIV. Here immunoSEQ multiplex PCR was the method, and the copy in TCRdb shows in-frame clones only, minus some. The table shows about 30,000 clones, with roughly 78% occurring only once. Specimen: unsorted PBMCs, collected 1.5 years before starting antiretroviral therapy. The origin of the receptors is a man aged 18 to 30 with HIV. CDR3s include the opening cysteine and the closing phenylalanine or tryptophan. The order of the fields is J gene, V gene, CDR3 length, CDR3 protein.

TRBJ2-5 | TRBV6-1 | 15 | CASSRGTGQHETQYF
TRBJ2-7 | TRBV6-4 | 15 | CASIPPGTGPYEQYF
TRBJ1-3 | TRBV7-9 | 17 | CASSSHRTAFLGNTIYF
TRBJ2-1 | TRBV7-9 | 12 | CASSLSGDTEFF
TRBJ2-3 | TRBV7-8 | 15 | CASSLDFAITDTQYF
TRBJ2-3 | TRBV7-9 | 16 | CASSLFTSGGGDTQYF
TRBJ2-5 | TRBV5-4 | 14 | CASSLGQGVETQYF
TRBJ1-2 | TRBV5-1 | 16 | CASSLDSGGLNYGYTF
TRBJ2-7 | TRBV4-1 | 15 | CASSQDLFPAYEQYF
TRBJ1-2 | TRBV5-1 | 14 | CASSFGEGTYGYTF
TRBJ1-5 | TRBV7-8 | 22 | CASSLFTPFVRTGTEGNQPQHF
TRBJ1-4 | TRBV9 | 15 | CASSVEGAFNEKLFF
TRBJ2-1 | TRBV7-9 | 16 | CASSSGTPLSYNEQFF
TRBJ1-1 | TRBV6-5 | 14 | CASTGTGLNTEAFF
TRBJ1-2 | TRBV10-3 | 13 | CAISEIGTRGYTF
TRBJ2-3 | TRBV7-2 | 15 | CASSPDSGGTDTQYF
TRBJ2-1 | TRBV7-9 | 11 | CASSFIHEQFF
TRBJ1-2 | TRBV6-5 | 14 | CASSKTGASYGYTF
TRBJ2-7 | TRBV7-2 | 14 | CASSSGRGTYEQYF
TRBJ2-7 | TRBV5-1 | 15 | CASSLEWGRGHEQYF
TRBJ1-1 | TRBV11-2 | 15 | CASIKLGAGNTEAFF
TRBJ2-7 | TRBV11-3 | 14 | CASSLGTGGYEQYF
TRBJ2-3 | TRBV27 | 15 | CASSFGGPSTDTQYF
TRBJ2-5 | TRBV23-1 | 19 | CASSHRPADRTKVGETQYF
TRBJ2-7 | TRBV18 | 16 | CASSPAGWSRTYEQYF
TRBJ2-7 | TRBV4-1 | 13 | CASSQANNDEQYF
TRBJ2-3 | TRBV4-3 | 16 | CASSPGGQGGTDTQYF
TRBJ1-2 | TRBV11-2 | 14 | CASSPSTGFYGYTF
TRBJ2-1 | TRBV6-1 | 14 | CASSPWGAYNEQFF
TRBJ2-1 | TRBV28 | 13 | CASRADSYNEQFF
TRBJ1-4 | TRBV6-1 | 15 | CASSENPGRGEKLFF
TRBJ2-7 | TRBV6-5 | 15 | CASSDPGGRAGEQYF
TRBJ1-2 | TRBV29-1 | 11 | CSLRGDYGYTF
TRBJ2-7 | TRBV7-2 | 16 | CASSLRFGTGSYEQYF
TRBJ2-5 | TRBV11-2 | 14 | CASSLEGGRETQYF
TRBJ1-3 | TRBV5-1 | 16 | CASSLAGQGVGNTIYF
TRBJ2-2 | TRBV25-1 | 18 | CASSADSPTLPNTGELFF
TRBJ1-1 | TRBV6-5 | 12 | CASSVQGTEAFF
TRBJ1-2 | TRBV30 | 12 | CAWTGGTSGYTF
TRBJ2-7 | TRBV14 | 14 | CASSQVEGDYEQYF
TRBJ2-5 | TRBV19 | 12 | CASSTRGETQYF
TRBJ2-7 | TRBV27 | 16 | CASSLFGGAPFGEQYF